Listed here is a single T cell receptor beta chain. This specimen belongs to a study of shared clonotypes between healthy human individuals. The V end lost 6 bases, the J end lost 7 bases, and 13 bases lay between the germline ends. The CDR3 loop spans 13 amino acids. In germline, CDR1 is LNHDA, CDR2 SQIVND (reference sequence). Sequencing used immunoSEQ multiplex PCR; TCRdb keeps in-frame clones, though not all of them. The sample holds over a million clones; approximately 80% are singletons and the top ten take approximately 0.5%. The rearrangement joins TRBV19 to TRBJ1-5; D unclear. The sequence was obtained from a man younger than 35 in good health. Some clones in this sample may be carry-over from other donors' samples. The specimen was memory CD4+ T cells from PBMCs. The subset: CD45RA-negative fraction. CDR3 sequence: CASRAGVFQPQHF. Here the CDR3 DNA reads TGTGCCAGTAGGGCAGGCGTCTTCCAGCCCCAGCATTTT.